This T cell receptor (beta chain) was obtained from a study of T-cell reconstitution after alpha-beta-depleted transplantation in children. Preparation of the TCRbeta library involved a method that used unique molecular identifiers. One entry per CDR3 protein, called by TCRdb with MiXCR from the PCR reads. The data hold 250,000 to 300,000 distinct CDR3 sequences, with over 9% observed a single time. This clonotype came up many times. The CDR3 extends over 14 amino acids. The germline V and J ends were trimmed by 0 bases and 5 bases, with 14 bases remaining between them. Germline CDR1 is SQVTM and CDR2 is ANQGSEA.

Sequencing used PBMCs, obtained before TCRalphabeta/CD19-depleted stem cell transplant. The chain employs TRBV29-1 and TRBJ2-7, with D possibly matching TRBD1 (5 bases). The TCR was taken from a boy under two years old with acute myeloid leukemia, due to receive a stem cell transplant. CDR3 DNA sequence: TGCAGCGTTGAAGATCATGCAGGGCTAAACGAGCAGTACTTC. This translates into CSVEDHAGLNEQYF.